Shown below are 30 T cell receptor beta chains from a single sample sequenced in a study of vaccination effects on CD4 cells after COVID-19. For these TCRs, the target antigens are not known. Generated by immunoSEQ multiplex PCR, the TCRdb table keeps only in-frame clones and is missing some. The data hold 40,000 or so clones, with about 70% observed a single time. Once cultured for under 11 days, the cells underwent separation to obtain CD4+ T cells. The sequences come from CD4+ T cells from PBMCs cultured without peptide, collected before COVID-19 vaccination. These receptor sequences come from a human donor who received a COVID-19 vaccine.

The V and J genes are TRBV6-5 and TRBJ1-3; maybe TRBD1 (5 bases). The germline CDR1 and CDR2 sequences are MNHEY and SVGAGI. The V end lost 8 bases, the J end lost 9 bases, and 20 bases lay between the germline ends. This CDR3 is 14 amino acids long. CDR3 bases: TGTGCCAGCTCCCAGCTCCGAGGGGCCGCCACCATATATTTT. Protein product: CASSQLRGAATIYF.

The genes are TRBV28 and TRBJ2-7, with 7 bases lining up with TRBD1. From germline, CDR1 is MDHEN and CDR2 SYDVKM. The CDR3 is 15 residues long. Losses at the gene ends were 5 bases for V and 0 bases for J; bases not matched to a gene: 7. The CDR3 here is CASSRPTGNSYEQYF. In nucleotides, the CDR3 is TGTGCCAGCAGTCGGCCGACAGGGAACTCCTACGAGCAGTACTTC.

This chain joins TRBV19 and TRBJ2-5; TRBD1 is a possible D gene (6 bases). Trimming removed 0 bases from V and 13 bases from J, with 12 bases in between. The CDR3 sequence is 12 residues long. Per germline, CDR1 LNHDA and CDR2 SQIVND (reference sequence). CDR3 in amino acids: CASSIDLGQLYF. DNA for the CDR3: TGTGCCAGTAGTATAGATCTAGGACAGCTGTACTTC.

The genes are TRBV19 and TRBJ1-2; D gene ambiguous. Germline CDR1 reads LNHDA; CDR2 reads SQIVND (reference sequence). The germline V and J ends were trimmed by 5 bases and 0 bases, with 7 bases remaining between them. This CDR3 is 13 amino acids long. CDR3 DNA sequence: TGTGCCAGTAGTTTACTCGCTAACTATGGCTACACCTTC. Residues: CASSLLANYGYTF.

This clone was observed a few times. V gene TRBV2 combines with J gene TRBJ2-7, with 14 positions matching TRBD2. V was pared by 6 bases and J by 9 bases, with 7 bases of the junction left unmatched. Germline V gives CDR1 SNHLY, CDR2 FYNNEI. The CDR3 covers 14 residues. In nucleotides, the CDR3 is TGTGCCAGCAGAGCCGGGACTAGCGGGAGCGGGCAGTACTTC. The encoded protein is CASRAGTSGSGQYF.

The chain combines TRBV9 with TRBJ1-5, with TRBD1 as a possible D gene (5 bases). The CDR3 contains 14 residues. Trimming left V 1 base short and J 6 bases short, with 11 bases between. CDR1 is SGDLS, CDR2 YYNGEE, per germline. The CDR3 sequence: CASSVNPGSQPQHF. For the CDR3, the DNA is TGTGCCAGCAGCGTAAACCCAGGGTCTCAGCCCCAGCATTTT.

The V gene is TRBV11-3, the J gene TRBJ2-2; TRBD1 agrees at 7 bases. The CDR3 covers 14 residues. From germline, CDR1 is SGHNT and CDR2 YENEEA. Unmatched junction bases numbered 6, after V lost 5 bases and J lost 6 bases. The CDR3 DNA sequence: TGTGCCAGCAGCGCGAGGGGGCGAGCCGGGGAGCTGTTTTTT. Translating it yields CASSARGRAGELFF. Filled out from reference TRBV11-3 and TRBJ2-2, the complete variable domain reads EAGVVQSPRYKIIEKKQPVAFWCNPISGHNTLYWYLQNLGQGPELLIRYENEEAVDDSQLPKDRFSAERLKGVDSTLKIQPAELGDSAVYLCASSARGRAGELFFGEGSRLTVL.

J is TRBJ1-2 and V is TRBV7-9; TRBD1 matches at 7 bases. Germline V gives CDR1 SEHNR, CDR2 FQNEAQ (reference sequence). The CDR3 sequence is 15 residues long. The V segment lost 5 bases and the J segment 4 bases; nucleotides outside the gene matches: 10. The CDR3 DNA is TGTGCCAGCAGCGAGAGCGACAGGGCCCCCTATGGCTACACCTTC. Translating gives CASSESDRAPYGYTF.

The rearrangement uses TRBV10-3 and TRBJ2-5; 8 positions match TRBD1. Trimming removed 8 bases from V and 5 bases from J; junction bases left unmatched: 7. This CDR3 comprises 13 residues. CDR1 ENHRY and CDR2 SYGVKD come from the germline V gene. The CDR3 loop reads CAIGWGQAETQYF. CDR3 in DNA: TGTGCCATCGGGTGGGGACAGGCTGAGACCCAGTACTTC.

This chain joins TRBV6-2 or TRBV6-3 and TRBJ2-1; the match to TRBD2 covers 9 bases. The junction had 7 bases not matched to a gene; V was cut back by 0 bases and J by 4 bases. CDR1 and CDR2 (germline): MNHEY, SVGEGT. The CDR3 spans 17 residues. This CDR3 reads CASSYSRGSGGYNEQFF. DNA of the CDR3: TGTGCCAGCAGTTACTCGAGGGGTAGCGGGGGATACAATGAGCAGTTCTTC.

CDR3 DNA sequence: TGTGCCAGTACCCATAGGATGGGGGACTCGCAGGGCTACACCTTC. Protein: CASTHRMGDSQGYTF. The chain combines TRBV19 with TRBJ1-2; D is perhaps TRBD1 (5 bases). Germline V gene sequence: CDR1 LNHDA, CDR2 SQIVND (reference sequence). V was pared by 7 bases and J by 8 bases, with 23 bases between. This CDR3 spans 15 amino acids.

The chain uses TRBV5-5 and TRBJ2-5; a weak D match, TRBD2 (6 bases). Germline CDR1 is SGHKS and CDR2 is YYEKEE (reference sequence). The CDR3 is 18 amino acids. Between the trimmed V and J ends, which lost 4 bases and 2 bases, there was a span of 24 bases. DNA for the CDR3: TGTGCCAGCAGCACCAACCGTGGCTCGGGACTCCTACAAGAGACCCAGTACTTC. Translated: CASSTNRGSGLLQETQYF.

This chain uses TRBV5-5 with TRBJ2-3; 10 bases align to TRBD1. V shed 4 bases and J 2 bases; nucleotides not matched to a gene: 7. CDR1 is SGHKS, CDR2 YYEKEE, per germline (reference sequence). There are 16 residues in the CDR3. CDR3 nucleotide sequence: TGTGCCAGCAGCCCCCCGACAGGGGGCCTCACAGATACGCAGTATTTT. Encoded protein: CASSPPTGGLTDTQYF.

The chain couples TRBV5-1 to TRBJ1-1, with D uncertain. The CDR3 totals 14 residues. V lost 0 bases to trimming and J lost 0 bases, with 6 bases between them. Germline CDR1 SGHRS, CDR2 YFSETQ. CDR3 amino acids: CASSLVGMNTEAFF. The CDR3 DNA sequence: TGCGCCAGCAGCTTGGTTGGTATGAACACTGAAGCTTTCTTT.

V and J are TRBV6-5 and TRBJ2-1; D is possibly TRBD2 (5 bases). This CDR3 is built from 13 residues. V lost 8 bases and J lost 7, with 15 bases in between. Germline values: CDR1 MNHEY, CDR2 SVGAGI. The CDR3 DNA reads TGTGCCAGCTTAGTCCTAGCCATTAATGAGCAGTTCTTC. It yields the protein CASLVLAINEQFF.

V usage is TRBV21-1 and J usage is TRBJ2-7; TRBD1, the table's D call, lacks a check against the DNA. TRBV21-1 is a pseudogene. This CDR3 spans 19 amino acids. The CDR3: CASSKADRVMYLGPYEQYF. The CDR3 DNA reads as TGTGCCAGCAGCAAAGCAGACAGGGTAATGTATTTAGGACCCTACGAGCAGTACTTC.

V usage is TRBV6-6 and J usage is TRBJ1-1; D is unclear. This CDR3 has 14 amino acids. Germline lookup yields CDR1 MNHNY and CDR2 SVGAGI (reference sequence). Trimming took 0 bases from V and 0 from J, leaving 5 bases between them. DNA of the CDR3: TGTGCCAGCAGTTACTCGGCGGTGAACACTGAAGCTTTCTTT. Amino acid sequence: CASSYSAVNTEAFF.

CDR3 DNA sequence: TGTGCCAGCAGTTTATGGGCCTTCTCCCAGCAGTACTTC. Protein: CASSLWAFSQQYF. The chain employs TRBV27 and TRBJ2-7; D is undetermined. The V end lost 1 base, the J end lost 8 bases, and 12 bases lay between the germline ends. The CDR3 sequence is 13 residues long. CDR1 is MNHEY and CDR2 is SMNVEV in the germline V gene (reference sequence).

In this sample, this clone turned up once. V gene TRBV6-6 combines with J gene TRBJ2-6; D remains ambiguous. V dropped 8 bases and J dropped 0 bases, with 11 bases sitting between them. Germline V gives CDR1 MNHNY, CDR2 SVGAGI (reference sequence). The CDR3 has 15 residues. CDR3 residues: CASSRTDSGANVLTF. CDR3 DNA: TGTGCCAGCTCGAGAACGGACTCTGGGGCCAACGTCCTGACTTTC.

The J gene is TRBJ1-2, the V gene TRBV5-8; D gene ambiguous. The CDR3 has 14 residues. CDR1 is SGHTS and CDR2 is YDEGEE in the germline V gene. Trimming stripped 4 bases from V and 4 bases from J, with 14 bases between. The CDR3 DNA follows: TGTGCCAGCAGCCCCCATGGTTTCTCCTATGGCTACACCTTC. Translating it yields CASSPHGFSYGYTF.

The CDR3 spells CASSLFGGYTF. CDR3 sequence (DNA): TGTGCCAGCAGTTTATTTGGTGGCTACACCTTC. V usage is TRBV12-3 or TRBV12-4 and J usage is TRBJ1-2; unclear D gene. CDR3 size: 11 residues. V shed 2 bases and J shed 7 bases, with 5 bases lying between them.

V is TRBV19 and J is TRBJ2-3; no clear D gene. The CDR3 runs 13 residues. Between the trimmed V and J ends, which lost 3 bases and 4 bases, there was a span of 8 bases. In germline, CDR1 is LNHDA, CDR2 SQIVND (reference sequence). This CDR3 is CASSIGYADTQYF. The CDR3 DNA reads as TGTGCCAGTAGTATCGGATACGCAGATACGCAGTATTTT.

J is TRBJ1-5 and V is TRBV28, with 8 bases that match TRBD1. CDR1 and CDR2 (germline): MDHEN, SYDVKM. V shed 7 bases and J 6 bases; nucleotides not matched to a gene: 20. The CDR3 consists of 18 residues. The CDR3 DNA sequence: TGTGCCAGCATCGGCCCCTCCACAGGGGGGATTTCTGGTCAGCCCCAGCATTTT. This encodes CASIGPSTGGISGQPQHF.

The chain links TRBV18 to TRBJ2-2, with D possibly TRBD1 on 6 matching bases. CDR1 and CDR2 (germline): KGHSH, LQKENI. The CDR3 runs 15 residues. Trimming shortened V by 3 bases and J by 2 bases, and 10 bases separated the two germline ends. CDR3: CASSPRGINTGELFF. The CDR3 DNA reads TGTGCCAGCTCACCTAGGGGGATAAACACCGGGGAGCTGTTTTTT.

On this clone: The junction differs from germline at one of its ends, possibly a read error. V usage is TRBV7-9 and J usage is TRBJ1-1, with 7 bases aligning to TRBD1. Germline CDR1 is SEHNR and CDR2 is FQNEAQ (reference sequence). CDR3 size: 13 residues. The CDR3 region has the DNA TGTGCCAGCAGCCTGACAGGGAACCCTGAAGCTTTCTTT. Translation gives CASSLTGNPEAFF.

This clone occurred a few times. This chain uses TRBV3-1 (or the pseudogene TRBV3-2) with TRBJ2-2, with 14 nucleotides matching TRBD2. The ends lost 1 base at V and 6 bases at J; junction bases unmatched: 7. CDR3 length: 18 amino acids. Per germline, CDR1 LGHDT and CDR2 YNNKEL (reference sequence). In nucleotides, the CDR3 is TGTGCCAGCAGCCAAGTTCGACTAGCGGGGGGGCACCCCGGGGAGCTGTTTTTT. It encodes CASSQVRLAGGHPGELFF.

The CDR3: CASSWASVEKLFF. Here the CDR3 DNA reads TGTGCCAGCAGCTGGGCCTCGGTGGAAAAACTGTTTTTT. This chain joins TRBV11-2 and TRBJ1-4; D is undetermined. Looked up from germline, CDR1 is SGHAT and CDR2 is FQNNGV. V shed 4 bases and J shed 8 bases, with 11 bases lying between them. The CDR3 sequence is 13 residues long.

V usage is TRBV6-5 and J usage is TRBJ1-5; D is unresolved. This CDR3 is 13 amino acids long. V shed 0 bases and J shed 0 bases, with 0 bases lying between them. Germline-derived CDR1 and CDR2 are MNHEY and SVGAGI. CDR3 nucleotides: TGTGCCAGCAGTTACTCTAGCAATCAGCCCCAGCATTTT. This encodes CASSYSSNQPQHF.

CDR3 in DNA: TGCGCCAGCCGTGGAGCGGCTAGCTTGACAGATACGCAGTATTTT. The encoded protein is CASRGAASLTDTQYF. The chain combines TRBV5-1 with TRBJ2-3; possible D gene TRBD2, 5 bases. Trimming cost V 7 bases and J 3 bases, with 18 bases left between them. In germline, CDR1 is SGHRS, CDR2 YFSETQ. This CDR3 is 15 amino acids long.

This clone was detected only a few times. The V call is TRBV6-5, the J call TRBJ2-7, with D perhaps TRBD2 (5 bases). The germline V and J ends were trimmed by 5 bases and 3 bases, with 14 bases remaining between them. CDR1 and CDR2 (germline): MNHEY, SVGAGI. CDR3 length: 14 amino acids. The CDR3 DNA sequence: TGTGCCAGCAGTCCCCGGACTGGATTCTACGAGCAGTACTTC. Protein sequence: CASSPRTGFYEQYF.